A selection of T cell receptor beta chains follows, all from one sample in a study of T cells in Graves' hyperthyroidism and ophthalmopathy. TCRdb re-analysed the multiplex PCR reads in MiXCR, keeping a single row per CDR3 protein. The table has some 740,000 distinct CDR3 sequences, around 15% seen once. The sample taken for sequencing was blood. The receptors come from a woman younger than 30 with Graves' hyperthyroidism. Each CDR3 is given with its conserved first and last residue. A D gene is named only where the DNA matches it firmly. Part of the rows lack a size; the others show once, few, many or a class for expanded clones.

j_call v_call clone_size d_call cdr3_nt cdr3_aa
TRBJ2-3 TRBV27 few NA TGTGCCAGCAGTTCCCTCCGGGTAGATACGCAGTATTTT CASSSLRVDTQYF
TRBJ2-2 TRBV11-3 many NA TGTGCCAGCAGCCAAAGGAATACCGGGGAGCTGTTTTTT CASSQRNTGELFF
TRBJ2-5 TRBV28 many TRBD2 TGTGCCAGCAGTTTTCGGACTAGCGGGGAAGAGACCCAGTACTTC CASSFRTSGEETQYF
TRBJ2-3 TRBV10-1 NA TRBD2 TGCGCCAGCAGCGGCGCGGGAGGGCCGCAGGATACGCAGTATTTT CASSGAGGPQDTQYF
TRBJ1-2 TRBV30 many NA TGTGCCTGGAGTCACAGGGTCGGCTATGGCTACACCTTC CAWSHRVGYGYTF
TRBJ1-2 TRBV10-3 NA TRBD1 TGTGCCATCAGTGAGTCGACAGGGGACGTCAATGGCTACACCTTC CAISESTGDVNGYTF
TRBJ2-7 TRBV30 many TRBD2 TGTGCCTGGGGCAGGGAGGGATCCTACGAGCAGTACTTC CAWGREGSYEQYF
TRBJ1-2 TRBV29-1 NA NA TGCAGCGTGCAAGAGAACTATGGCTACACCTTC CSVQENYGYTF
TRBJ2-2 TRBV29-1 NA TRBD2 TGCAGCGTCGGGAGTGCGGGAGCCGGGGAGCTGTTTTTT CSVGSAGAGELFF
TRBJ2-5 TRBV5-6 NA TRBD2 TGTGCCAGCAGCTTGCTCGCGGGAGTAAAGACCCAGTACTTC CASSLLAGVKTQYF
TRBJ2-1 TRBV2 many TRBD2 TGTGCCAGCAGGACTAGCGGGGAATACAATGAGCAGTTCTTC CASRTSGEYNEQFF
TRBJ1-6 TRBV10-2 few NA TGCGCCAGCAAAACAGCGGATAATTCACCCCTCCACTTT CASKTADNSPLHF
TRBJ1-5 TRBV12-3/TRBV12-4 many NA TGTGCCAGCAGTCAGTCCTGGGGTCAGCCCCAGCATTTT CASSQSWGQPQHF
TRBJ2-1 TRBV7-8 many TRBD1 TGTGCCAGCAGCGCGGGGTGGACAGGGTACAATGAGCAGTTCTTC CASSAGWTGYNEQFF
TRBJ1-5 TRBV18 many NA TGTGCCAGCTCACCAGACATAACCGATCAGCCCCAGCATTTT CASSPDITDQPQHF
TRBJ2-2 TRBV7-2 NA NA TGTGCCAGCAGCTCCCGTCGTGAGGGCACCGGGGAGCTGTTTTTT CASSSRREGTGELFF
TRBJ2-2 TRBV12-3/TRBV12-4 many NA TGTGCCAGCAGTCGTCTGGCTAGCGTAATACCCGGGGAGCTGTTTTTT CASSRLASVIPGELFF
TRBJ2-1 TRBV2 many NA TGTGCCAGCAGCACTGGGGAGTACTGGGATGAGCAGTTCTTC CASSTGEYWDEQFF
TRBJ2-2 TRBV7-6 NA TRBD2 TGTGCCAGCAGCCTCGGGACTAGCGTGTCCGGGGAGCTGTTTTTT CASSLGTSVSGELFF
TRBJ1-1 TRBV18 NA TRBD1 TGTGCCAGCTCACCGATGGGACAGGGTATGAACACTGAAGCTTTCTTT CASSPMGQGMNTEAFF
TRBJ2-3 TRBV20-1 many TRBD2 TGCAGTGCTCCGACTAGCGCCACAGATACGCAGTATTTT CSAPTSATDTQYF
TRBJ2-5 TRBV9 NA TRBD2 TGTGCCAGTAGGCCGGGACTAGCGGGAGGTCAAGGGGAGACCCAGTACTTC CASRPGLAGGQGETQYF
TRBJ2-2 TRBV5-6 NA NA TGTGCCAGCAGCTTGGTTGGGGCAGGAACCGGGGAGCTGTTTTTT CASSLVGAGTGELFF
TRBJ2-6 TRBV24-1 NA NA TGTGCCACCAGTGATCCTCGGGGTGGTGGGGCCAACGTCCTGACTTTC CATSDPRGGGANVLTF
TRBJ1-6 TRBV20-1 NA TRBD1 TGCAGTGCTGCCCCGGGACAGGGCAAAGCCTATTCACCCCTCCACTTT CSAAPGQGKAYSPLHF
TRBJ2-3 TRBV20-1 many TRBD2 TGCAGTGCTAGAGATGCGCGGGAGGGCGCAGATACGCAGTATTTT CSARDAREGADTQYF
TRBJ1-1 TRBV29-1 few NA TGCAGCGTTGAAGCCGGACCCGGAGGCGCTGAAGCTTTCTTT CSVEAGPGGAEAFF
TRBJ1-1 TRBV6-1 NA TRBD1 TGTGCCAGCAGGGAGGGGGCGCGGACTGAAGCTTTCTTT CASREGARTEAFF
TRBJ2-1 TRBV19 NA NA TGTGCCAGTACCAGTACAGACTTGGGGGGGCGGTATGATCAGTTCTTC CASTSTDLGGRYDQFF
TRBJ2-5 TRBV7-9 NA NA TGTGCCAGCAGCCCAAAAGCCCGAGGCGAGACCCAGTACTTC CASSPKARGETQYF
TRBJ2-1 TRBV5-1 NA NA TGCGCCAGCAGCTTAAGAGCAAGGATCTACAATGAGCAGTTCTTC CASSLRARIYNEQFF
TRBJ1-2 TRBV5-5 NA NA TGTGCCAGCAGCTTTAATTACCCGGGACCTCAACGGGCTTTTTTTGGCTACACCTTC CASSFNYPGPQRAFFGYTF
TRBJ2-7 TRBV28 many NA TGTGCCAGCAGTTCTCCGCTAAAAAGCAGAGCCTACGAGCAGTACTTC CASSSPLKSRAYEQYF
TRBJ2-4 TRBV30 few TRBD2 TGTGCCTGGAGTGTTAGGGCGGGAGGCAAAAACATTCAGTACTTC CAWSVRAGGKNIQYF
TRBJ2-7 TRBV3-1 NA TRBD1 TGTGCCAGCAGCCAAGCCGGGACAGGATACTACGAGCAGTACTTC CASSQAGTGYYEQYF